This T cell receptor (beta chain) is from a study of T cell clones after liver transplantation. Study details: Liver transplant recipients had immunosuppression withdrawal attempted within 2 years. Study observations and caveats: Migration into the graft, not deletion, may explain lost graft donor-reactive T cells.

Trimming took 5 bases from V and 14 from J; bases not matched to a gene: 7. This CDR3 region has 11 residues. CDR1 is SEHNR, CDR2 FQNEAQ, per germline (reference sequence). This clone showed up just once. Its antigen is not identified. The data were produced by immunoSEQ multiplex PCR, yet TCRdb's version contains in-frame clones alone and is incomplete. The repertoire holds under 150,000 clones, with approximately 90% as singletons. Sample: CD4+ T cells from blood, taken 12 months after liver transplant. The rearrangement joins TRBV7-9 to TRBJ1-2; 8 nucleotides match TRBD1. This receptor was identified in a human patient who received a liver transplant. Some T cells may be provided by the graft donor. The CDR3 DNA reads as TGTGCCAGCAGCACGGGACAGGAGCCTACCTTC. Residues: CASSTGQEPTF.